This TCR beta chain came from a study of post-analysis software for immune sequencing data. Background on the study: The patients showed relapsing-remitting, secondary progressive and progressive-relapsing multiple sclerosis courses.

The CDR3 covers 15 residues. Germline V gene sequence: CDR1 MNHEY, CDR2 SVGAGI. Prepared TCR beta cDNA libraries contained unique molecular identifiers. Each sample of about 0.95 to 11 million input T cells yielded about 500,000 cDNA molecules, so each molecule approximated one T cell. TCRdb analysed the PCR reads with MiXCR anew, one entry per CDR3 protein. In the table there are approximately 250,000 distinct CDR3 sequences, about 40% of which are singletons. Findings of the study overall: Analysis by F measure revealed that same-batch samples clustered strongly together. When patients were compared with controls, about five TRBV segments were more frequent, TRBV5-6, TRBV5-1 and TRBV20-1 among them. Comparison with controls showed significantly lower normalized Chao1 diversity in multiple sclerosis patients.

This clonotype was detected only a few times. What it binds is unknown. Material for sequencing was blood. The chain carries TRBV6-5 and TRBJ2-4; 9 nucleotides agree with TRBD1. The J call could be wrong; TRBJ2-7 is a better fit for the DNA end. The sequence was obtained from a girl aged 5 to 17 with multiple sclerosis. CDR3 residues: CASSRGQGVHYEQYF. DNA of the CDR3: TGTGCCAGCAGCCGGGGACAGGGCGTACATTACGAGCAGTACTTC.